The T cell receptor (beta chain) described here comes from a study of regulatory T cells in long-lasting Graves disease. Library construction for TCR beta used iRepertoire HTBI primers and Arm-PCR of CDR3 regions. A single record per CDR3 protein comes from TCRdb applying MiXCR to the multiplex PCR reads. Of about 530,000 distinct CDR3 sequences in the sample, about 15% are singletons; the top ten hold approximately 25%. This CDR3 is built from 15 residues. V lost 4 bases and J 6 bases, leaving 17 bases between the germline ends. CDR1 is MDHEN, CDR2 SYDVKM, per germline. There are many counts of this clonotype. Its antigen is not identified. Time point of the sample: newly diagnosed GD, antithyroid drugs for less than 3 months. Extracted PBMC RNA gave rise to the TCR library. Study-wide results and limits: TCR diversity in persistent Graves' patients was below that of newly diagnosed ones.

These data were also filed under a second study, of T cells in Graves' hyperthyroidism and ophthalmopathy.

The genes are TRBV28 and TRBJ2-3; no definite D call. This TCR derives from a woman aged 35 to 59 with Graves disease. Sequencing used peripheral blood mononuclear cells (PBMCs), obtained at new diagnosis, from a patient treated with antithyroid drugs. CDR3 sequence reads: CASSSQVHGMDTQYF. The CDR3 DNA is TGTGCCAGCAGTTCGCAGGTGCACGGTATGGATACGCAGTATTTT.